This T cell receptor beta chain was profiled in a study of circulating CD8 cells and anti-PD-1 response in melanoma. At the level of the study: About 45% of the 13 patients had prior targeted therapy or immunotherapy; seven did not. Complete or partial response defined responders; stable or progressive disease, non-responders.

Study findings and constraints: Experiments were generally run without replicates. DNEG was most diverse; TIGIT repertoires were least diverse.

CDR1 and CDR2 (germline): MDHEN, SYDVKM. The CDR3 length is 12 residues. The ends were cut back, 5 bases at V and 6 bases at J, with 8 bases in the middle. Four subsets defined by PD-1 and/or TIGIT were sorted from live CD3+CD8+TCRalphabeta+ cells. There are a few counts of this clonotype. Its antigen remains unidentified. Each library started from roughly 16 ng of total RNA using the QIAseq Immune Repertoire TCR panel. From the reads, TCRdb called clonotypes with MiXCR, one entry per CDR3 protein. The sample has 900 to 1,200 distinct CDR3 sequences, around 8.5% seen once. The material sequenced was CD8+ T cells from PBMCs, taken at baseline or after one month of anti-PD-1 therapy (not recorded which). V gene TRBV28 combines with J gene TRBJ1-5; the D is unclear. This sequence was found in a human donor with melanoma. This CDR3 is CASSPYSQPQHF. In DNA, the CDR3 is TGTGCCAGCAGTCCGTATAGTCAGCCCCAGCATTTT.